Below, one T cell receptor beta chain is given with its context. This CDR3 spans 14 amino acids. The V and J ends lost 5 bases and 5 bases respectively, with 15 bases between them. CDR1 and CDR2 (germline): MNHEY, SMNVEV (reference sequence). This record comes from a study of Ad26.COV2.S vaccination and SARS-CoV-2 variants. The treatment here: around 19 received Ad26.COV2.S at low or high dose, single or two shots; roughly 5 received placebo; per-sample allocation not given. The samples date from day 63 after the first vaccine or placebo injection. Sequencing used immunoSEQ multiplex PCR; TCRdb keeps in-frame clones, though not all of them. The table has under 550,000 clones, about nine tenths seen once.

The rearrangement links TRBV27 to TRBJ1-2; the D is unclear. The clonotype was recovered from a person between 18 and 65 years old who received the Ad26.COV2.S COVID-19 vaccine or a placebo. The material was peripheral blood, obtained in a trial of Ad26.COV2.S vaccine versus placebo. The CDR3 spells CASSPQRGRYGYTF. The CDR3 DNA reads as TGTGCCAGCAGTCCCCAGCGTGGGAGATATGGCTACACCTTC.